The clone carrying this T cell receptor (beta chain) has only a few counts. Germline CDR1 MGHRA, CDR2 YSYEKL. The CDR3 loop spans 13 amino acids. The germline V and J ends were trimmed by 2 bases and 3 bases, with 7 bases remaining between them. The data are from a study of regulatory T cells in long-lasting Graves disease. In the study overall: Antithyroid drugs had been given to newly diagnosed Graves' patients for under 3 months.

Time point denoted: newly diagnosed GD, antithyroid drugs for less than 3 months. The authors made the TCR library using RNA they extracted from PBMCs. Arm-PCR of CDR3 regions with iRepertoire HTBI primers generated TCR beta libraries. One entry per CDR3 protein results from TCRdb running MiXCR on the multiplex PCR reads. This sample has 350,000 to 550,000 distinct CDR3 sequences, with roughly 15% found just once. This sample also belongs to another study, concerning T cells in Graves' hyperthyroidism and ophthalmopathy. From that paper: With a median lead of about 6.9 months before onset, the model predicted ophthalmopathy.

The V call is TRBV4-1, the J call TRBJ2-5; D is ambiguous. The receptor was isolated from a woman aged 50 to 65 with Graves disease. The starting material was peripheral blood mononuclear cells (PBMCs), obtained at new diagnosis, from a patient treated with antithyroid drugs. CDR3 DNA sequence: TGCGCCAGCAGCCAATTTCGCAAAGAGACCCAGTACTTC. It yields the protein CASSQFRKETQYF.